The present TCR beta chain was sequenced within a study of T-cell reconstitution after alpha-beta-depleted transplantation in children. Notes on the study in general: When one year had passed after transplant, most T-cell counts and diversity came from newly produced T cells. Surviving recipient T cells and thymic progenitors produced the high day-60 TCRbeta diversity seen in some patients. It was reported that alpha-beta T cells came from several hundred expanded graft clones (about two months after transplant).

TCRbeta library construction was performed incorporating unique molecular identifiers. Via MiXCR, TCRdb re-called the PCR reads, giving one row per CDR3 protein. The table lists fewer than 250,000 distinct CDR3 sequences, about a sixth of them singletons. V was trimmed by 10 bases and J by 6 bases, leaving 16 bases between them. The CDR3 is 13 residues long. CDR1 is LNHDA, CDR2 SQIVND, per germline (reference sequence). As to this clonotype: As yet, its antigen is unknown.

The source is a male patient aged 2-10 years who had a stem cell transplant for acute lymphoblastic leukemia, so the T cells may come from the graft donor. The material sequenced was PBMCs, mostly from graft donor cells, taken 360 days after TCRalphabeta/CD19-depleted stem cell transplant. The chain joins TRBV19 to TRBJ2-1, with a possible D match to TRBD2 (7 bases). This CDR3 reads CAIAGASGNEQFF. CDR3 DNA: TGTGCCATCGCGGGGGCTAGTGGCAATGAGCAGTTCTTC.